These T cell receptor beta chains were read from a single sample in a study of T cells after yellow fever vaccination. TCRdb re-derived calls from the 5' RACE reads in MiXCR, one entry per CDR3 protein. The data contain 90,000 to 130,000 distinct CDR3 sequences, around 8.6% of them singletons. This specimen was CD8+ T cells sorted from PBMCs, taken 45 days after the yellow fever booster vaccination. These receptors all come from a man aged 25 to 45 who received the YFV17D yellow fever vaccine. Each CDR3 is given with its conserved first and last residue. D genes are given only for firm matches. Expanded clones get a size class; other rows say once, few or many, or leave the size out.

v_gene: TRBV25-1
abundance: NA
j_gene: TRBJ1-4
d_gene: NA
CDR3aa: CASNSRPFGEKLFF
CDR3nt: TGTGCCAGCAACAGCAGGCCCTTCGGTGAAAAACTGTTTTTT

v_gene: TRBV28
abundance: many
j_gene: TRBJ2-1
d_gene: TRBD2
CDR3aa: CASNLAGVSYNEQFF
CDR3nt: TGTGCCAGCAACCTAGCGGGAGTCTCTTACAATGAGCAGTTCTTC

v_gene: TRBV4-3
abundance: NA
j_gene: TRBJ1-5
d_gene: NA
CDR3aa: CASSQDRGSSQPQHF
CDR3nt: TGCGCCAGCAGCCAAGATCGGGGCTCCAGTCAGCCCCAGCATTTT

v_gene: TRBV10-3
abundance: many
j_gene: TRBJ2-7
d_gene: NA
CDR3aa: CAISESDSTLGEQYF
CDR3nt: TGTGCCATCAGTGAGTCGGACAGCACCCTTGGGGAGCAGTACTTC

v_gene: TRBV27
abundance: many
j_gene: TRBJ2-3
d_gene: NA
CDR3aa: CASSPQTSSTDTQYF
CDR3nt: TGTGCCAGCAGTCCGCAGACGAGTAGCACAGATACGCAGTATTTT

v_gene: TRBV7-2
abundance: many
j_gene: TRBJ1-5
d_gene: NA
CDR3aa: CASSPEGIQPQHF
CDR3nt: TGTGCCAGCAGCCCAGAGGGCATTCAGCCCCAGCATTTT

v_gene: TRBV29-1
abundance: many
j_gene: TRBJ2-7
d_gene: NA
CDR3aa: CSVTYSYEQYF
CDR3nt: TGCAGCGTTACTTACTCCTACGAGCAGTACTTC

v_gene: TRBV12-3/TRBV12-4
abundance: many
j_gene: TRBJ2-5
d_gene: NA
CDR3aa: CASSRGTAKETQYF
CDR3nt: TGTGCCAGCAGTCGCGGGACAGCTAAAGAGACCCAGTACTTC

v_gene: TRBV5-4
abundance: few
j_gene: TRBJ2-1
d_gene: NA
CDR3aa: CASSLGGSKYEQFF
CDR3nt: TGTGCCAGCAGCTTGGGAGGGAGTAAGTATGAGCAGTTCTTC

v_gene: TRBV28
abundance: NA
j_gene: TRBJ2-3
d_gene: TRBD1
CDR3aa: CASSKTGTVPTDTQYF
CDR3nt: TGTGCCAGCAGTAAGACCGGGACAGTCCCCACAGATACGCAGTATTTT

v_gene: TRBV27
abundance: few
j_gene: TRBJ2-1
d_gene: TRBD2
CDR3aa: CASSLTLGGGSRSYNEQFF
CDR3nt: TGTGCCAGCAGTTTAACCCTCGGAGGCGGGAGTCGCTCCTACAATGAGCAGTTCTTC

v_gene: TRBV5-6
abundance: NA
j_gene: TRBJ2-7
d_gene: NA
CDR3aa: CASSDGTPWEQYF
CDR3nt: TGTGCCAGCAGCGACGGGACACCCTGGGAGCAGTACTTC

v_gene: TRBV5-1
abundance: many
j_gene: TRBJ2-7
d_gene: NA
CDR3aa: CASSSYTPSGIEQYF
CDR3nt: TGCGCCAGCAGCTCCTACACCCCATCAGGGATCGAGCAGTACTTC

v_gene: TRBV4-2
abundance: many
j_gene: TRBJ1-4
d_gene: NA
CDR3aa: CASSQEENSYEKLFF
CDR3nt: TGTGCCAGCAGCCAAGAAGAGAACAGCTATGAAAAACTGTTTTTT

v_gene: TRBV12-3/TRBV12-4
abundance: many
j_gene: TRBJ2-7
d_gene: NA
CDR3aa: CASSLGRTYEQYF
CDR3nt: TGTGCCAGCAGTTTGGGCAGGACCTACGAGCAGTACTTC

v_gene: TRBV7-9
abundance: NA
j_gene: TRBJ2-1
d_gene: NA
CDR3aa: CASSLARNNEQFF
CDR3nt: TGTGCCAGCAGCTTAGCAAGAAACAATGAGCAGTTCTTC

v_gene: TRBV25-1
abundance: many
j_gene: TRBJ2-1
d_gene: NA
CDR3aa: CASSSNEQFF
CDR3nt: TGTGCCAGCAGTTCCAATGAGCAGTTCTTC

v_gene: TRBV11-2
abundance: NA
j_gene: TRBJ2-1
d_gene: NA
CDR3aa: CASSLPGSPNEQFF
CDR3nt: TGTGCCAGCAGCTTACCAGGGTCCCCCAATGAGCAGTTCTTC

v_gene: TRBV11-2
abundance: few
j_gene: TRBJ1-2
d_gene: TRBD1
CDR3aa: CASRHQGEEGYTF
CDR3nt: TGTGCCAGCAGACATCAGGGGGAGGAGGGCTACACCTTC

v_gene: TRBV10-3
abundance: medium-sized
j_gene: TRBJ2-5
d_gene: NA
CDR3aa: CAIGGLDLETQYF
CDR3nt: TGTGCCATCGGGGGACTCGATCTTGAGACCCAGTACTTC

v_gene: TRBV7-9
abundance: NA
j_gene: TRBJ2-5
d_gene: NA
CDR3aa: CASSPPAQYF
CDR3nt: TGTGCCAGCAGCCCCCCCGCCCAGTACTTC

v_gene: TRBV27
abundance: many
j_gene: TRBJ2-7
d_gene: TRBD2
CDR3aa: CASSFSKRGSYEQYF
CDR3nt: TGTGCCAGCAGTTTTTCTAAGCGGGGATCCTACGAGCAGTACTTC

v_gene: TRBV7-2
abundance: many
j_gene: TRBJ2-1
d_gene: NA
CDR3aa: CASSLGVWELSNEQFF
CDR3nt: TGTGCCAGCAGCTTAGGCGTCTGGGAGCTTAGCAATGAGCAGTTCTTC

v_gene: TRBV7-6
abundance: NA
j_gene: TRBJ2-5
d_gene: TRBD1
CDR3aa: CASSRDRGQGRSEETQYF
CDR3nt: TGTGCCAGCAGCCGAGACAGGGGGCAGGGTCGGTCCGAAGAGACCCAGTACTTC

v_gene: TRBV11-2
abundance: few
j_gene: TRBJ2-6
d_gene: NA
CDR3aa: CASTRLAGANVLTF
CDR3nt: TGTGCCAGCACCCGGTTGGCTGGGGCCAACGTCCTGACTTTC

v_gene: TRBV6-1
abundance: many
j_gene: TRBJ2-7
d_gene: NA
CDR3aa: CASSLRTVNYEQYF
CDR3nt: TGTGCCAGCAGTCTCCGGACAGTAAACTACGAGCAGTACTTC

v_gene: TRBV29-1
abundance: many
j_gene: TRBJ2-7
d_gene: TRBD1
CDR3aa: CSGQQGYEQYF
CDR3nt: TGCAGCGGCCAACAGGGGTACGAGCAGTACTTC

v_gene: TRBV11-1
abundance: many
j_gene: TRBJ2-7
d_gene: TRBD2
CDR3aa: CASSPEPTTSGSTYEQYF
CDR3nt: TGTGCCAGCAGCCCTGAACCGACGACTAGCGGGAGCACCTACGAGCAGTACTTC

v_gene: TRBV7-9
abundance: NA
j_gene: TRBJ2-1
d_gene: TRBD2
CDR3aa: CASDDSGRFDEQFF
CDR3nt: TGTGCCAGCGACGATAGCGGGAGGTTTGATGAGCAGTTCTTC

v_gene: TRBV4-3
abundance: many
j_gene: TRBJ1-2
d_gene: NA
CDR3aa: CASSQDRTVYGYTF
CDR3nt: TGCGCCAGCAGCCAAGATCGGACAGTCTATGGCTACACCTTC

v_gene: TRBV28
abundance: few
j_gene: TRBJ2-7
d_gene: NA
CDR3aa: CASSMDSYEQYF
CDR3nt: TGTGCCAGCAGTATGGACAGCTACGAGCAGTACTTC

v_gene: TRBV24-1
abundance: NA
j_gene: TRBJ2-1
d_gene: NA
CDR3aa: CATSWGDGQFF
CDR3nt: TGTGCCACCAGCTGGGGGGATGGGCAGTTCTTC

v_gene: TRBV7-9
abundance: many
j_gene: TRBJ1-1
d_gene: NA
CDR3aa: CASSFQGGNTEAFF
CDR3nt: TGTGCCAGCAGCTTTCAGGGTGGGAACACTGAAGCTTTCTTT

v_gene: TRBV7-8
abundance: few
j_gene: TRBJ1-5
d_gene: NA
CDR3aa: CASSLAPGSQPQHF
CDR3nt: TGTGCCAGCAGCTTAGCCCCGGGGAGTCAGCCCCAGCATTTT

v_gene: TRBV5-1
abundance: few
j_gene: TRBJ2-7
d_gene: NA
CDR3aa: CASRVVGDTEYEQYF
CDR3nt: TGCGCCAGCAGAGTTGTAGGGGACACAGAATACGAGCAGTACTTC

v_gene: TRBV13
abundance: NA
j_gene: TRBJ2-1
d_gene: TRBD2
CDR3aa: CASSSWTSGRGRGIDEQFF
CDR3nt: TGTGCCAGCAGCTCCTGGACTAGCGGGAGAGGGAGAGGGATCGATGAGCAGTTCTTC

v_gene: TRBV15
abundance: NA
j_gene: TRBJ2-5
d_gene: TRBD1
CDR3aa: CAISRVRTGIQETQYF
CDR3nt: TGTGCCATCAGCAGAGTCAGGACAGGAATCCAAGAGACCCAGTACTTC

v_gene: TRBV4-2
abundance: many
j_gene: TRBJ2-4
d_gene: NA
CDR3aa: CASSQGRIQYF
CDR3nt: TGTGCCAGCAGCCAAGGCCGCATTCAGTACTTC

v_gene: TRBV12-3/TRBV12-4
abundance: many
j_gene: TRBJ1-4
d_gene: NA
CDR3aa: CASSFGVTTNEKLFF
CDR3nt: TGTGCCAGCAGTTTTGGTGTTACAACTAATGAAAAACTGTTTTTT